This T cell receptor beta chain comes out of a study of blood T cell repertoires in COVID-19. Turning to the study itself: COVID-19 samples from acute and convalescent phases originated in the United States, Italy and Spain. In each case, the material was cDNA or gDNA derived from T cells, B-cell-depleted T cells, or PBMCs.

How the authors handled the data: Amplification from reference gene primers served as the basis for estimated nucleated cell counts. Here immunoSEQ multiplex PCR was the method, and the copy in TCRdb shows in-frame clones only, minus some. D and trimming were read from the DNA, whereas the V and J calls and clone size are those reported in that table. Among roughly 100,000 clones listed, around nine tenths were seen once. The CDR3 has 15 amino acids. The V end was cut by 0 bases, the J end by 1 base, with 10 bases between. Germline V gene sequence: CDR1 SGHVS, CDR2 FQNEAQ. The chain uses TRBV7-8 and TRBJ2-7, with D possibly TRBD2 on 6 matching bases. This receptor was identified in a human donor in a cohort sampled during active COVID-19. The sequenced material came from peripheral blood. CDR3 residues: CASSLASEGSYEQYF. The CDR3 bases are TGTGCCAGCAGCTTAGCGTCGGAGGGGTCCTACGAGCAGTACTTC.